These 18 T cell receptor beta chains share one sample of origin, sequenced in a study of ipilimumab plus nivolumab after autologous stem cell transplantation. The protocol was immunoSEQ multiplex PCR, while the TCRdb copy is restricted to in-frame clones and leaves out a portion. The table has roughly 1,700 clones, around nine tenths seen once. This sample comprised PBMCs, obtained in a trial of ipilimumab plus nivolumab as post-transplant consolidation. Receptors originate from a male donor with multiple myeloma.

The chain uses TRBV27 and TRBJ1-5; 9 bases are a match to TRBD1. V dropped 5 bases and J dropped 3; count of bases not matched to a gene: 8. CDR3 size: 16 residues. CDR1 is MNHEY, CDR2 SMNVEV, per germline (reference sequence). CDR3 sequence reads: CASSPQGARVNQPQHF. CDR3 sequence (DNA): TGTGCCAGCAGTCCACAGGGGGCGCGGGTCAATCAGCCCCAGCATTTT.

This clone is hyperexpanded (1% or more). This chain uses TRBV28 with TRBJ1-2; the match to TRBD1 covers 8 bases. Germline V lookup: CDR1 MDHEN, CDR2 SYDVKM. V gave up 3 bases and J gave up 11 bases; unmatched junction bases: 8. CDR3 length equals 13 residues. The CDR3 sequence: CASSFQGALGYTF. The CDR3 nucleotides read TGTGCCAGCAGTTTCCAGGGGGCCCTTGGGTACACCTTC.

The rearrangement joins TRBV6-5 to TRBJ1-4; D uncertain. This CDR3 has 11 residues. The germline V and J ends were trimmed by 11 bases and 8 bases, with 12 bases remaining between them. Germline lookup yields CDR1 MNHEY and CDR2 SVGAGI. The DNA for the CDR3 is TGTGCCGGGGAGAGGGTCGAAAAACTGTTTTTT. It is translated as CAGERVEKLFF.

This chain connects TRBV27 to TRBJ1-6; D possibly corresponds to TRBD1 (5 bases). CDR3 size: 13 residues. The V gene's germline CDR1 is MNHEY and CDR2 SMNVEV (reference sequence). Trimming took 7 bases from V and 9 from J, leaving 13 bases between them. CDR3 amino acids: CASTFGGSSPLHF. The CDR3 DNA reads TGTGCCAGCACCTTCGGGGGGAGTTCACCCCTCCACTTT.

V gene TRBV19 combines with J gene TRBJ1-6, with 7 bases aligning to TRBD1. Germline V gene sequence: CDR1 LNHDA, CDR2 SQIVND (reference sequence). V was pared by 10 bases and J by 7 bases, with 10 bases of the junction left unmatched. The CDR3 consists of 14 residues. Written as DNA, the CDR3 is TGTGCCACCCAGACAGGGAACCCGAATTCACCCCTCCACTTT. Amino acid sequence: CATQTGNPNSPLHF.

This chain joins TRBV2 and TRBJ2-3; TRBD2 aligns across 10 bases. The CDR3 spans 14 residues. The junction had 8 bases not matched to a gene; V was cut back by 8 bases and J by 6 bases. Germline assignment: CDR1 SNHLY and CDR2 FYNNEI. The CDR3 region has the DNA TGTGCCAGCGGGTCTAGCGGGAGATGGGATACGCAGTATTTT. Protein sequence: CASGSSGRWDTQYF.

The chain employs TRBV18 and TRBJ1-2; perhaps TRBD1 as D (5 bases). Deletions cut 1 base from V and 6 bases from J, with 18 bases between. The CDR3 totals 16 residues. Germline V CDR1 and CDR2: KGHSH, LQKENI. The CDR3 region has the DNA TGTGCCAGCTCACCACGAATCATGCCAGGGTTTAATGGCTACACCTTC. The encoded protein is CASSPRIMPGFNGYTF. The entire variable domain, with the rest obtained from reference TRBV18 and TRBJ1-2, is as follows: NAGVMQNPRHLVRRRGQEARLRCSPMKGHSHVYWYRQLPEEGLKFMVYLQKENIIDESGMPKERFSAEFPKEGPSILRIQQVVRGDSAAYFCASSPRIMPGFNGYTFGSGTRLTVV.

The V gene is TRBV29-1, the J gene TRBJ2-7; D is unresolved. The V end was cut by 7 bases, the J end by 2 bases, with 15 bases between. CDR1 is SQVTM, CDR2 ANQGSEA, per germline. The CDR3 has 13 residues. The CDR3 DNA reads TGCAGCGCTACCACGGGCCTTACCTACGAGCAGTACTTC. This codes for CSATTGLTYEQYF.

This clone was observed a handful of times. This chain links TRBV6-6 with TRBJ1-5, with D perhaps TRBD1 (5 bases). V was clipped by 2 bases and J by 4 bases, with 12 bases between them. The length of the CDR3 is 15 residues. In germline, CDR1 is MNHNY, CDR2 SVGAGI (reference sequence). Written as DNA, the CDR3 is TGTGCCAGCAGTTACACCTGGGACGGGAATCAGCCCCAGCATTTT. Protein sequence: CASSYTWDGNQPQHF.

The chain couples TRBV7-3 to TRBJ1-1; 8 bases agree with TRBD1. Germline CDR1 is SGHTA and CDR2 is FQGTGA. The CDR3 runs 13 residues. With V trimmed by 5 bases and J by 7 bases, 6 bases remained unmatched. The CDR3 bases are TGTGCCAGCAGCAAGGACAGGGTGGGTGAAGCTTTCTTT. It translates to CASSKDRVGEAFF.

The rearrangement joins TRBV27 to TRBJ2-7; maybe TRBD2 (6 bases). V was cut by 8 bases and J by 7 bases, with 21 bases left in between. This CDR3 is built from 14 residues. CDR1 and CDR2 (germline): MNHEY, SMNVEV (reference sequence). Written as DNA, the CDR3 is TGTGCCAGCGAGGACCGGGACTCGATGGGTGAGCAGTACTTC. This codes for CASEDRDSMGEQYF.

For the CDR3, the DNA is TGTGCCAGCAGCTTAGGGGGACCGGGGAGGGAGACCCAGTACTTC. Protein sequence: CASSLGGPGRETQYF. The V gene is TRBV7-2, the J gene TRBJ2-5, with D possibly matching TRBD2 (6 bases). Germline-derived CDR1 and CDR2 are SGHTA and FQGNSA. Trimming stripped 1 base from V and 5 bases from J, with 14 bases between. This CDR3 has 15 residues. Full variable domain (missing parts from reference TRBV7-2 and TRBJ2-5): GAGVSQSPSNKVTEKGKDVELRCDPISGHTALYWYRQSLGQGLEFLIYFQGNSAPDKSGLPSDRFSAERTGGSVSTLTIQRTQQEDSAVYLCASSLGGPGRETQYFGPGTRLLVL.

The rearrangement joins TRBV7-2 to TRBJ1-2; D gene uncertain. The CDR3 runs 15 residues. From germline, CDR1 is SGHTA and CDR2 FQGNSA. With 1 base removed from V and 2 bases from J, the gap between germline ends came to 11 bases. In nucleotides, the CDR3 is TGTGCCAGCAGCTTAGTTGGCACGGACAACTATGGCTACACCTTC. Residues: CASSLVGTDNYGYTF.

This clone was counted a single time. V gene TRBV19 combines with J gene TRBJ2-1; D may correspond to TRBD1 or TRBD2 (6 bases each). From germline, CDR1 is LNHDA and CDR2 SQIVND (reference sequence). V lost 5 bases and J 6 bases, leaving 14 bases between the germline ends. CDR3 length equals 14 residues. DNA for the CDR3: TGTGCCAGTAGTCAGGGGTGGGGAGGCAATGAGCAGTTCTTC. This translates into CASSQGWGGNEQFF. Drawing the rest from reference TRBV19 and TRBJ2-1, the complete variable domain is DGGITQSPKYLFRKEGQNVTLSCEQNLNHDAMYWYRQDPGQGLRLIYYSQIVNDFQKGDIAEGYSVSREKKESFPLTVTSAQKNPTAFYLCASSQGWGGNEQFFGPGTRLTVL.

The sample holds one count of this clone. V and J are TRBV6-5 and TRBJ2-7; the D gene is possibly TRBD2 (7 bases). The CDR3 extends over 15 amino acids. V was cut by 5 bases and J by 1 base, with 15 bases left in between. Germline assignment: CDR1 MNHEY and CDR2 SVGAGI. For the CDR3, the DNA is TGTGCCAGCAGTCCCCGGGGGAGGGGGTCCTACGAGCAGTACTTC. Translated: CASSPRGRGSYEQYF.

This chain links TRBV14 with TRBJ2-7; 8 nucleotides line up with TRBD2. The CDR3 is made up of 17 amino acids. Germline V gives CDR1 SGHDN, CDR2 FVKESK. The V segment lost 2 bases and the J segment 7 bases; nucleotides outside the gene matches: 16. CDR3 protein: CASSQSVPSSGVGEQYF. CDR3 in DNA: TGTGCCAGCAGCCAATCGGTACCAAGTAGCGGGGTTGGTGAGCAGTACTTC.

The rearrangement uses TRBV15 and TRBJ2-1, with D unresolved. Trimming pared 4 bases from V and 6 bases from J, leaving 10 bases between. Looked up from germline, CDR1 is LNHNV and CDR2 is YYDKDF (reference sequence). The CDR3 spans 13 residues. This CDR3 is CATSTGSTNEQFF. The DNA for the CDR3 is TGTGCCACCAGCACCGGCAGCACCAATGAGCAGTTCTTC.

This rearrangement joins TRBV6-6 to TRBJ1-4; the D gene is possibly TRBD1 (6 bases). The CDR3 covers 14 residues. Trimming removed 2 bases from V and 10 bases from J, with 14 bases in between. The V gene's germline CDR1 is MNHNY and CDR2 SVGAGI (reference sequence). The CDR3 sequence is CASSYQRPRGKLFF. Written as DNA, the CDR3 is TGTGCCAGCAGTTACCAAAGACCCAGGGGAAAACTGTTTTTT.